This TCR beta chain was retrieved from a study of blood T cell repertoires in COVID-19. Germline V gene data show CDR1 as KGHSH and CDR2 as LQKENI. The junction had 4 bases not matched to a gene; V was cut back by 1 base and J by 4 bases. The CDR3 is 14 amino acids. Generated by immunoSEQ multiplex PCR, the TCRdb table keeps only in-frame clones and is missing some. The sample lists 300,000 to 350,000 clones; about 88% were seen once. The sample comprised PBMCs or T cells enriched from blood (not recorded which). This TCR came from a woman under 40 who had been exposed to COVID-19. This chain joins TRBV18 and TRBJ2-7; 7 positions agree with TRBD1. For the CDR3, the DNA is TGTGCCAGCTCACCACGAGAACAGGGGTACGAGCAGTACTTC. It specifies CASSPREQGYEQYF.